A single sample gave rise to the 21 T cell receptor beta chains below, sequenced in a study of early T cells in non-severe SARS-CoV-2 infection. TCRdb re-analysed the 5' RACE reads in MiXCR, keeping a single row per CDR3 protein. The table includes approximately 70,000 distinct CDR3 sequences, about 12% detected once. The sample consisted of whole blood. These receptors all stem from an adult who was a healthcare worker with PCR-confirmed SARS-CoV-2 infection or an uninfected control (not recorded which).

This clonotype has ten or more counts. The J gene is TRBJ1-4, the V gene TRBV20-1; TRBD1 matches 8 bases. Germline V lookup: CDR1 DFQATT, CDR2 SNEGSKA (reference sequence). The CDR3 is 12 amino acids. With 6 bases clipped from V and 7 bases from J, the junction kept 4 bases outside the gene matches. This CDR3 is CSARTGPEKLFF. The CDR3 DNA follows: TGCAGTGCCAGGACAGGGCCTGAAAAACTGTTTTTT.

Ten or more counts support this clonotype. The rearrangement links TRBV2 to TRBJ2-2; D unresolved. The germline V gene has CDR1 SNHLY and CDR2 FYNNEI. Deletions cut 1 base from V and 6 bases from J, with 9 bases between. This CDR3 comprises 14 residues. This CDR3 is CASSEGIGPGELFF. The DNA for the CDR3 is TGTGCCAGCAGTGAAGGCATAGGTCCCGGGGAGCTGTTTTTT. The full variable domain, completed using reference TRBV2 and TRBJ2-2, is EPEVTQTPSHQVTQMGQEVILRCVPISNHLYFYWYRQILGQKVEFLVSFYNNEISEKSEIFDDQFSVERPDGSNFTLKIRSTKLEDSAMYFCASSEGIGPGELFFGEGSRLTVL.

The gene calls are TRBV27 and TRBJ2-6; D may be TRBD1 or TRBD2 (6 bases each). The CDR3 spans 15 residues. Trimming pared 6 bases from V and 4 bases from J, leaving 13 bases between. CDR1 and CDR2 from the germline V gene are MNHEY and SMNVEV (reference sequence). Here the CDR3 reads CASRIGGTGANVLTF. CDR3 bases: TGTGCCAGCAGAATCGGGGGCACCGGGGCCAACGTCCTGACTTTC.

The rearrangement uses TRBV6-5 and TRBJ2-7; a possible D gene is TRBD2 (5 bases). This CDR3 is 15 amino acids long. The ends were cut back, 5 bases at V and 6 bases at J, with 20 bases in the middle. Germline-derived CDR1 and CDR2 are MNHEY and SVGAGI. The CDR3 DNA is TGTGCCAGCAGTAGAGGGTCAAACTTCCTGGGCGAGCAGTACTTC. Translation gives CASSRGSNFLGEQYF.

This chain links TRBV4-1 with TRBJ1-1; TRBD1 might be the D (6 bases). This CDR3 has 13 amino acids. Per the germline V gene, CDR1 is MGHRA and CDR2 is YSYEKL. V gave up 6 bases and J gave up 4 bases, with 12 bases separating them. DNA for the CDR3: TGCGCCAGCAGTCGAGGACAGTCCACTGAAGCTTTCTTT. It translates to CASSRGQSTEAFF.

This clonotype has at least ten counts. The CDR3 here is CASSLDRVNYGYTF. Here the CDR3 DNA reads TGTGCCAGCAGCTTGGACAGGGTGAACTATGGCTACACCTTC. J is TRBJ1-2 and V is TRBV5-4; possibly TRBD1 for D (6 bases). The germline V gene has CDR1 SGHNT and CDR2 YYREEE (reference sequence). This CDR3 is 14 amino acids long. The germline V and J ends were trimmed by 0 bases and 2 bases, with 8 bases remaining between them.

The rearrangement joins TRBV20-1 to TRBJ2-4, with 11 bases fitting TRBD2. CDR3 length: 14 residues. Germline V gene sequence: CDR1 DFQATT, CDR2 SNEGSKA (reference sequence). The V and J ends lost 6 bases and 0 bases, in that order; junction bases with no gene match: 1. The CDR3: CSAGLAGAKNIQYF. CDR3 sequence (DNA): TGCAGTGCCGGACTAGCGGGAGCCAAAAACATTCAGTACTTC.

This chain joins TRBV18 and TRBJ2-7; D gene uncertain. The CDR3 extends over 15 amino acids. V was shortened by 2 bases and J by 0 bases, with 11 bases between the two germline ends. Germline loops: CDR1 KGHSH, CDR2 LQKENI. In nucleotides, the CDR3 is TGTGCCAGCTCACCAGAGAAGGTTAGCTCCTACGAGCAGTACTTC. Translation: CASSPEKVSSYEQYF. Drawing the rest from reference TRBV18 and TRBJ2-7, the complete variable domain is NAGVMQNPRHLVRRRGQEARLRCSPMKGHSHVYWYRQLPEEGLKFMVYLQKENIIDESGMPKERFSAEFPKEGPSILRIQQVVRGDSAAYFCASSPEKVSSYEQYFGPGTRLTVT.

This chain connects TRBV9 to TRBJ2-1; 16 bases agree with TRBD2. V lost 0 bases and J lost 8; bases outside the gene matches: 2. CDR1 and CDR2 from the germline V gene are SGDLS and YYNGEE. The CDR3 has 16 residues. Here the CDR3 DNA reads TGTGCCAGCAGCGTAGAGGGACTAGCGGGAGGGCATGAGCAGTTCTTC. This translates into CASSVEGLAGGHEQFF. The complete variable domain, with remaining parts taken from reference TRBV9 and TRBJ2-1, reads DSGVTQTPKHLITATGQRVTLRCSPRSGDLSVYWYQQSLDQGLQFLIQYYNGEERAKGNILERFSAQQFPDLHSELNLSSLELGDSALYFCASSVEGLAGGHEQFFGPGTRLTVL.

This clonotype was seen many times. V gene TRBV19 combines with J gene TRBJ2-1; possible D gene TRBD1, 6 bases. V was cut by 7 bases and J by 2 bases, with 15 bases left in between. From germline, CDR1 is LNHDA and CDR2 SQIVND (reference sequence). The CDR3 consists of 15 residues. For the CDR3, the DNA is TGTGCCAGTACGGTCGAGGGGGAGCCCTACAATGAGCAGTTCTTC. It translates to CASTVEGEPYNEQFF. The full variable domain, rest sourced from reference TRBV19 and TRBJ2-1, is DGGITQSPKYLFRKEGQNVTLSCEQNLNHDAMYWYRQDPGQGLRLIYYSQIVNDFQKGDIAEGYSVSREKKESFPLTVTSAQKNPTAFYLCASTVEGEPYNEQFFGPGTRLTVL.

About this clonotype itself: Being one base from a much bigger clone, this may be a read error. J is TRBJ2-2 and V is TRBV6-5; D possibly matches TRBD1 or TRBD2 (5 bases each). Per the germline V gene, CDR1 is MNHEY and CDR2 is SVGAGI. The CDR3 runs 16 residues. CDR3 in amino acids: CASRPPGTVNTEELFF. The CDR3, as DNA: TGTGCCAGCAGACCACCCGGGACGGTGAACACCGAGGAGCTGTTTTTT.

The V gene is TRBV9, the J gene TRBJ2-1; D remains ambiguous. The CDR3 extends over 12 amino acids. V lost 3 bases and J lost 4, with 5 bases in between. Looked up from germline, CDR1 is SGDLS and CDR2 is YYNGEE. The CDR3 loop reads CASSGMYNEQFF. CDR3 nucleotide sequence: TGTGCCAGCAGCGGAATGTACAATGAGCAGTTCTTC.

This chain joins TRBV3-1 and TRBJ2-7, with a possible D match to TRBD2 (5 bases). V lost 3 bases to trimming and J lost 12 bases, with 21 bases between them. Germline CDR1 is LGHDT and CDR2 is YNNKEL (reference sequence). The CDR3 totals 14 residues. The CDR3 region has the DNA TGTGCCAGCAGCCATGGTCGATTGGGTAGCGACACGTACTTC. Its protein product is CASSHGRLGSDTYF.

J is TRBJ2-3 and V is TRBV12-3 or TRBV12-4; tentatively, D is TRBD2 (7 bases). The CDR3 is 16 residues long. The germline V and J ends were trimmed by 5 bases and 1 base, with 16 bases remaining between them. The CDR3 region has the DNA TGTGCCAGCAGTCGCCTGGGGGCGGGGGGCACAGATACGCAGTATTTT. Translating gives CASSRLGAGGTDTQYF.

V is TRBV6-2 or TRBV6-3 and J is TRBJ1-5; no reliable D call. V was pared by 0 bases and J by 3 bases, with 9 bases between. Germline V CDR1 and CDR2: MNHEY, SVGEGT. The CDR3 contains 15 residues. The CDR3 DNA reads TGTGCCAGCAGTTACTCGGTACCCGACAATCAGCCCCAGCATTTT. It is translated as CASSYSVPDNQPQHF.

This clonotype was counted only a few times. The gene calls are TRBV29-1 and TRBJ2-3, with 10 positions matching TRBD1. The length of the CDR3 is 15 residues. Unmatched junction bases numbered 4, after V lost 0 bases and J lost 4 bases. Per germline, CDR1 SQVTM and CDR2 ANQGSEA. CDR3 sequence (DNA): TGCAGCGTTGAAGAGGGGACAGGGGTCCCAGATACGCAGTATTTT. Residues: CSVEEGTGVPDTQYF.

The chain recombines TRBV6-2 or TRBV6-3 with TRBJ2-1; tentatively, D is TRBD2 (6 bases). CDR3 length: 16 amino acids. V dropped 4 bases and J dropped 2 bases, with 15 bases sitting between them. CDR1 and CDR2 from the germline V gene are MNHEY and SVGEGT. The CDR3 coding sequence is TGTGCCAGCAGTTTGTATAGCGGAGGCCCCTACAATGAGCAGTTCTTC. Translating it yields CASSLYSGGPYNEQFF.

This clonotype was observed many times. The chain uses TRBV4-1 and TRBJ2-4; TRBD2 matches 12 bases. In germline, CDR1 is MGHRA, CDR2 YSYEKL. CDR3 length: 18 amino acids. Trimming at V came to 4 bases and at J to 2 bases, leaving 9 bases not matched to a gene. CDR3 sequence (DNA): TGCGCCAGCAGCCCCTCTAGCGGGAGGGCGAGAACCAAAAACATTCAGTACTTC. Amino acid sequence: CASSPSSGRARTKNIQYF.

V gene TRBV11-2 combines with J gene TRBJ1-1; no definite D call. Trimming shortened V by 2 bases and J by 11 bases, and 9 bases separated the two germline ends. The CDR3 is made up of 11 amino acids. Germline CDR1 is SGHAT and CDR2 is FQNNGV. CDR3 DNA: TGTGCCAGCAGCTTATACGCGGAGGCTTTCTTT. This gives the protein CASSLYAEAFF.

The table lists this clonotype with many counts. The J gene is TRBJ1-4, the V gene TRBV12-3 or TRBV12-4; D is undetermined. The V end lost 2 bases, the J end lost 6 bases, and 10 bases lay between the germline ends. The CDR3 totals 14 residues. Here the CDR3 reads CASSLLPIDEKLFF. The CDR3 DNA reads TGTGCCAGCAGTTTACTTCCCATCGATGAAAAACTGTTTTTT.

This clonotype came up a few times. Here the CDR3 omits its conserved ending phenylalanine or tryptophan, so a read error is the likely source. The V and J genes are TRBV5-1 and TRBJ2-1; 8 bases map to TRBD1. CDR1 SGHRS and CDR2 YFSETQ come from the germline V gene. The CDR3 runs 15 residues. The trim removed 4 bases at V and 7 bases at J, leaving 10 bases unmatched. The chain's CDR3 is CASSRTGGQGNEQFL. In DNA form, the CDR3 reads TGCGCCAGCAGCCGAACAGGGGGTCAAGGGAATGAGCAGTTCTTA.